This T cell receptor beta chain was profiled in a study of CD8 T cell repertoires and HIV-1 epitope variants (dated by TCRdb to about 2020). Regarding the research as a whole: Twenty-five peptides representing autologous and known Gag and Nef epitope variants were each used to stimulate T cells in separate culture wells. Running each culture condition in triplicate, except for one peptide done in duplicate, gave a total of about 80 T cell cultures. The control conditions were a CMV, EBV and flu peptide pool, the Ebola AY9 epitope as a negative control, and a well with no peptide. Tested epitopes included three Gag epitope families and Nef HW9 and YT9. T cells were enriched using the EasySep Human T Cell Enrichment Kit and then co-cultured with an equal number of autologous T cell-negative cells acting as antigen-presenting cells. For roughly 10 days the cultures were kept in IMDM with gentamicin, and on days 3 and 7 half of the media was changed with IL-2, IL-7 and IL-15 added. An aliquot of 1M T cells was saved as an uncultured baseline condition, separate from the approximately 75 T cell cultures.

Overall results and qualifications from the work: About five clonotypes recognized the Nef KF9 family and one clonotype recognized the HW9 family, while no responses to the TAALDMSHF plasma variant were seen. Of the nine antigen-specific TCR beta clonotypes identified, roughly 6 appeared cross-reactive for autologous or known escape epitope variants. The assay could identify only TCR beta chains and pointed to proliferation in response to antigen, not to T cell function or cytokine profile.

As for this clone: No cognate antigen has been identified for it. Qualities for individual bases were not recorded, and no much larger clone is one base off.

Sequencing of TCR beta CDR3 regions was performed at survey depth on the immunoSEQ platform. The QIAamp DNA micro kit was used to extract genomic DNA from every cultured and uncultured CD8+ T cell population. As for the original processing: Any sample with under 5,000 productive reads was excluded, and this exclusion removed about 7% of the roughly 80 cultures stimulated with HIV peptides. Sequences were trimmed to CDR3 by a MANAFEST web app, and nonproductive sequences, CDR3s under 5 amino acids, and sequences not starting with C or ending with F/W were removed. For a clonotype to count as antigen-specific, the clonotype had to expand relative to the no-peptide control in at least 2 of 3 replicates at FDR 0.01, and only within one epitope family. In addition, a specific clonotype needed a frequency at least fivefold higher than in wells stimulated with peptides from other epitope families. Drawn from immuneACCESS, this table holds only the in-frame rearrangements with V and J called that TCRdb kept. Clones are partly lost; checked studies trace under half to an unresolved V gene and leave the rest unexplained. The V and J calls and clone size come from that table; D and trimming were worked out from the DNA. The sample table contains around 5,200 clones; only one count was recorded for less than 70% of them. Less than 50% of the sample comes from the top ten.

The EasySep Human CD8+ T Cell Enrichment Kit was used on day 10 to isolate CD8+ T cells from every culture. V is cut by 3 bases and J by 5 bases, and the space between the germline ends is 14 bases. Reading the germline V gene (reference sequence) gives CDR1 LNHDA and CDR2 SQIVND. Taken from cysteine to phenylalanine, the CDR3 has 14 residues. Only the CDR3 DNA is retained, 42 bases long and in frame from the first base. This TCR came from a male donor with HIV. Sequenced input: cultured CD8+ T cells derived from PBMCs. The V and J genes are TRBV19 and TRBJ2-7; possibly the D gene is TRBD1, per 5 matching bases. The DNA is TGTGCCAGTAGTATGCGACAGCAAACCCACGAGCAGTACTTC. It encodes CASSMRQQTHEQYF.